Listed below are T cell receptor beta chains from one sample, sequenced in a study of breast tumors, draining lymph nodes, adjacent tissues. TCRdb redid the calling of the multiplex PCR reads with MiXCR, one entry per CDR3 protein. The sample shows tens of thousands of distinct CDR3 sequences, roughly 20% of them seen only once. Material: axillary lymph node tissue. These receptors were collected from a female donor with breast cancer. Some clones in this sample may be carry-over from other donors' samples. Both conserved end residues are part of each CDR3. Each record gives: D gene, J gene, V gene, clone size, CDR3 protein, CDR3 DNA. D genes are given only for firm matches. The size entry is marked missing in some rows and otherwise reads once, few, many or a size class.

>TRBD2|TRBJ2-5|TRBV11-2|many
CASRLGLAGGLGYQETQYF
TGTGCCAGCAGGCTGGGACTAGCGGGAGGTTTAGGGTACCAAGAGACCCAGTACTTC
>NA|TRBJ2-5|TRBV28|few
CASSFEGYQETQYF
TGTGCCAGCAGTTTCGAGGGATACCAAGAGACCCAGTACTTC
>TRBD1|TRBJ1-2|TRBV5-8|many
CASSLGQITRGYTF
TGTGCCAGCAGCCTGGGACAGATAACACGAGGCTACACCTTC
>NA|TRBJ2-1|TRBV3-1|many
CASSQNTGEQFF
TGTGCCAGCAGCCAAAACACTGGGGAGCAGTTCTTC
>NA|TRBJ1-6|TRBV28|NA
CASSLQRSYNSPLHF
TGTGCCAGCAGTTTACAGAGATCCTATAATTCACCCCTCCACTTT
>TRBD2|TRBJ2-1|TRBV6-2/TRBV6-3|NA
CASSPGTSGRGRQFF
TGTGCCAGCAGCCCTGGGACTAGCGGGAGAGGAAGGCAGTTCTTC
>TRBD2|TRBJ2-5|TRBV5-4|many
CASSLSSGGWETQYF
TGTGCCAGCAGCTTGAGCAGCGGGGGATGGGAGACCCAGTACTTC
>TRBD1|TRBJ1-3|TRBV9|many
CASSDRTGGRGSGNTIYF
TGTGCCAGCAGCGACAGAACAGGGGGTCGGGGCTCTGGAAACACCATATATTTT
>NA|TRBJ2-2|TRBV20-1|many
CSARDGGGALTGELFF
TGCAGTGCTAGAGATGGTGGGGGAGCCTTAACCGGGGAGCTGTTTTTT
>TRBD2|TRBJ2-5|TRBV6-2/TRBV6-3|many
CASSYTRLARISQETQYF
TGTGCCAGCAGTTACACCCGACTAGCGCGAATTTCCCAAGAGACCCAGTACTTC
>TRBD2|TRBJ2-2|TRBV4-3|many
CASSQGLARTGELFF
TGCGCCAGCAGCCAGGGACTAGCGAGGACCGGGGAGCTGTTTTTT
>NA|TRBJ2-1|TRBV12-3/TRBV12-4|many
CASSRTPRAYNEQFF
TGTGCCAGCAGTCGGACCCCCAGGGCCTACAATGAGCAGTTCTTC
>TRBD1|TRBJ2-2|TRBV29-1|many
CSVGDRTGNTGELFF
TGCAGCGTGGGCGACCGGACAGGCAACACCGGGGAGCTGTTTTTT
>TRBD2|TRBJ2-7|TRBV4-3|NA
CASSQGLAGPYEWYF
TGCGCCAGCAGCCAAGGGCTAGCGGGCCCCTACGAGTGGTACTTC
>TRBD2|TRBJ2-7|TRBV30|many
CAWSVSSGSYEQYF
TGTGCCTGGAGTGTCTCTAGCGGGAGTTACGAGCAGTACTTC
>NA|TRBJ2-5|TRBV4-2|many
CASSQDRGETQYF
TGTGCCAGCAGCCAAGATCGAGGGGAGACCCAGTACTTC
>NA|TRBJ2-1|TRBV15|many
CATSRDRESYNEQFF
TGTGCCACCAGCAGAGACAGGGAGTCCTACAATGAGCAGTTCTTC
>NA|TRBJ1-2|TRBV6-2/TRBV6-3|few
CATRPSGQRGYGYTF
TGTGCCACCCGGCCCTCAGGGCAGAGAGGCTATGGCTACACCTTC
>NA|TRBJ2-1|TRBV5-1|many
CASSDPGRLYNEQFF
TGCGCCAGCAGCGACCCCGGGAGACTTTACAATGAGCAGTTCTTC
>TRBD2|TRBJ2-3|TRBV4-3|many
CASSQIGTSGGYTDTQYF
TGCGCCAGCAGCCAAATCGGGACTAGCGGAGGTTACACAGATACGCAGTATTTT
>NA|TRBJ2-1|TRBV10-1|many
CASSESSLAQFF
TGCGCCAGCAGTGAGTCGAGTTTGGCGCAGTTCTTC
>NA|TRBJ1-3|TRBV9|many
CASSSGGTAGNTIYF
TGTGCCAGCAGCAGCGGGGGGACGGCCGGAAACACCATATATTTT
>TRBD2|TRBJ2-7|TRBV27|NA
CAGSVGTSGSYEQYF
TGTGCCGGCAGTGTCGGGACTAGCGGGAGCTACGAGCAGTACTTC
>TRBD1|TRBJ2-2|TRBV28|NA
CARRRTGVTGELFF
TGTGCCCGACGAAGGACAGGGGTGACCGGGGAGCTGTTTTTT
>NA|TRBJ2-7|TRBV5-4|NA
CASSLRGTGRRGGEQYF
TGTGCCAGCAGCTTGCGCGGGACGGGAAGGCGTGGGGGCGAGCAGTACTTC
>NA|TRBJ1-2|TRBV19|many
CASRVSENYGYTF
TGTGCCAGTAGGGTCAGTGAGAACTATGGCTACACCTTC
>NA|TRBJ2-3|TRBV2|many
CASRTTGTSTDTQYF
TGTGCCAGCCGCACCACAGGGACTAGCACAGATACGCAGTATTTT
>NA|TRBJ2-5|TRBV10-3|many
CAISESVTHSATQYF
TGTGCCATCAGTGAGTCGGTTACCCACTCCGCGACCCAGTACTTC
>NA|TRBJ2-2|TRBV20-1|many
CSARGPAGELFF
TGCAGTGCTAGAGGACCAGCGGGGGAGCTGTTTTTT
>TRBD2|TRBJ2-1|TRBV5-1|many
CASSQGLAGEYEQFF
TGCGCCAGCAGTCAGGGACTAGCGGGAGAATATGAGCAGTTCTTC
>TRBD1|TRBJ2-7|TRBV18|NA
CASSLYGTGTPNEQYF
TGTGCCAGCTCATTATACGGGACAGGGACTCCCAACGAGCAGTACTTC
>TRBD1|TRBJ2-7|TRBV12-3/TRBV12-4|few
CASSPAPGGEQYF
TGTGCCAGCAGTCCCGCCCCAGGGGGCGAGCAGTACTTC
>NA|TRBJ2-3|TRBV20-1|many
CSAPTLAVTDTQYF
TGCAGTGCCCCAACACTAGCAGTCACAGATACGCAGTATTTT
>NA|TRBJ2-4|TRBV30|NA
CAWSGTVAAKNIQYF
TGTGCCTGGAGTGGGACTGTCGCAGCCAAAAACATTCAGTACTTC
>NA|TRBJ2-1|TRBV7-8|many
CASSSLKTGGMYDEQFF
TGTGCCAGCAGCTCCCTCAAGACAGGAGGGATGTATGATGAGCAGTTCTTC
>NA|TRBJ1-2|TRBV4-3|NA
CASSQDWDTSSYGYTF
TGCGCCAGCAGCCAAGATTGGGACACCTCTTCCTATGGCTACACCTTC
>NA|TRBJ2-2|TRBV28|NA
CASSTPDRKNTGELFF
TGTGCCAGCAGTACCCCGGACAGAAAAAACACCGGGGAGCTGTTTTTT
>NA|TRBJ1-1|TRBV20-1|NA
CSASWTEAFF
TGCAGTGCTAGCTGGACTGAAGCTTTCTTT
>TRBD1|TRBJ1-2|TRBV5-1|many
CASSLGGQGTGRYTF
TGCGCCAGCAGCTTGGGCGGACAGGGTACAGGTCGCTACACCTTC
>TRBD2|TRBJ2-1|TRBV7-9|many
CASIPPGGNEQFF
TGTGCCAGCATCCCGCCGGGGGGGAATGAGCAGTTCTTC